The clone carrying this TCR beta chain was seen once. Its antigen remains unknown. This record belongs to a study of cytomegalovirus exposure and HLA in healthy donors. Study-level background: Earlier results showed approximately 120 million unique TCR beta sequences derived from 150 million to 200 million T cells. Study-level findings and limits: The availability of immune exposure information extended only to CMV serostatus.

Germline CDR1 and CDR2: SGHTA and FQGNSA. The trim removed 5 bases at V and 0 bases at J, leaving 13 bases unmatched. The CDR3 totals 18 residues. PCR was performed using 60 Vbeta and 13 Jbeta primers. Sequenced by immunoSEQ multiplex PCR; TCRdb stores in-frame clones only, minus some. Among roughly 170,000 clones listed, around 75% were seen once. This cohort consisted of healthy bone marrow donors. Sequencing input: PBMCs. The V call is TRBV7-2, the J call TRBJ2-4; 7 nucleotides line up with TRBD1. The clonotype originates from a female donor in good health and CMV-seronegative. The DNA of the CDR3 is TGTGCCAGCAGCCCGAGGGCAACAGGGGCCATAGCCAAAAACATTCAGTACTTC. This encodes CASSPRATGAIAKNIQYF. The full variable domain, its missing parts supplied by reference TRBV7-2 and TRBJ2-4, is GAGVSQSPSNKVTEKGKDVELRCDPISGHTALYWYRQSLGQGLEFLIYFQGNSAPDKSGLPSDRFSAERTGGSVSTLTIQRTQQEDSAVYLCASSPRATGAIAKNIQYFGAGTRLSVL.